This TCR beta chain stems from a study of metastatic and nonmetastatic thyroid tumors. Turning to the study itself: Repertoire comparisons spanned blood and tumor or nodule tissue from malignant and benign thyroid patients. Study results and caveats: The reported finding was significantly higher TCR beta diversity in malignant thyroid tumors relative to benign nodules, in blood and tumor.

The CDR3 runs 15 residues. Per germline, CDR1 WSHSY and CDR2 SAAADI. Authors' methods: For papillary thyroid cancer, a distant-metastasis classifier was constructed from CDR3 differences observed across clinicopathological groups. TCRdb re-called the PCR reads through MiXCR. None of the V and J calls come from the authors' own analysis; TCRdb made them. The sample shows about 12,000 clones, approximately 35% of them seen only once. In its sample, this clone was seen many times. The antigen is unknown. At one boundary the junction diverges from the germline segment, which might be a read error. No treatment of any kind had been given to any patient before thyroid surgery.

The sequence derives from a female donor with papillary thyroid cancer or a benign thyroid nodule (not recorded which). Some clones in this sample may be carry-over from other donors' samples. This chain links TRBV10-2 with TRBJ1-2; no clear D gene. The sequenced sample consisted of tumor tissue. The CDR3 nucleotides are TGCGTCAGCAGTGAGTCGTTAGGGCAGCCCTATGGCTACACCTTC. This codes for CVSSESLGQPYGYTF.